This T cell receptor beta chain is from a study of blood T cell repertoires in COVID-19 (TCRdb year 2020). In the study overall: Collaborator samples came from the United States, Italy and Spain and covered acute and convalescent phases of COVID-19. Sample metadata almost always included a de-identified subject ID, COVID-19 status, age in years and sex. The prospective study material was composed of cDNA or gDNA derived from T cells, B-cell-depleted T cells, or PBMCs. The samples were drawn from the first 160 participants of the ongoing ImmuneRACE study and from 1,254 subjects provided by 6 global collaborators. The repertoires were released in a freely available public database meant as a resource for research on the immune response to SARS-CoV-2. HLA class I and class II types, where available, came from metadata supplied by the sample provider rather than from assay-based typing. Subjects who had been exposed to COVID-19, were actively infected with it, or had recovered from it provided the deeply sampled blood TCRbeta repertoires that made up the dataset. The paper's findings and limits, for the study overall: The quantity of clinical and demographic metadata differed by source and by participant and was supplied without curation.

This clone has a single count. Its specific antigen is unknown. Qualities for individual bases were not recorded, and no much larger clone is one base off. The CDR3 measures 17 amino acids from cysteine to phenylalanine. Just CDR3 DNA is preserved here, 51 bases in frame from base 1. Trimmed from V: 0 bases; trimmed from J: 1 base; junction bases lacking a gene match: 7. In the germline V gene, CDR1 corresponds to SGHRS and CDR2 to YFSETQ. The immunoSEQ Assay, a bias-controlled multiplex PCR, was used to amplify TCRbeta CDR3 regions from genomic DNA. Processing in the source paper ran as follows. The number of nucleated cells in each sample was estimated by amplification of reference gene primers within the assay. To quantify the absolute abundance of each unique TCRbeta CDR3 rearrangement, sequence reads were collapsed and filtered. For each sample, productive Simpson clonality was calculated as the square root of Simpson's diversity index across productive rearrangements. TCRdb obtained this table from immuneACCESS and retained in-frame rearrangements with V and J assigned. These tables miss some clones; where compared with another copy, unresolved V genes account for less than half of the shortfall, and the remainder is unexplained. V and J calls and clone size follow that table, whereas D and trimming were derived from the DNA. This sample holds around 340,000 clones; about 88% were observed only once. The ten most abundant clones make up about 7.1% of the sample.

One collaborating source in Seattle enrolled patients during active infection and followed them longitudinally through the course of disease. Collaborating institutions collected whole blood in K2EDTA tubes following their own protocols. For TCRbeta analysis, collaborators shipped samples in one of three forms: frozen whole blood, isolated PBMCs, or DNA extracted from either of those sample types. Sequencing used peripheral blood. The chain couples TRBV5-1 to TRBJ2-3, and TRBD2 matches 8 of the central bases. The source of this sequence is a woman aged 55-69 years with COVID-19, enrolled during active disease. In nucleotide form, the sequence is TGCGCCAGCAGCTTGGAGGGGGGACTAGTGCGCACAGATACGCAGTATTTT. Its translation is CASSLEGGLVRTDTQYF.